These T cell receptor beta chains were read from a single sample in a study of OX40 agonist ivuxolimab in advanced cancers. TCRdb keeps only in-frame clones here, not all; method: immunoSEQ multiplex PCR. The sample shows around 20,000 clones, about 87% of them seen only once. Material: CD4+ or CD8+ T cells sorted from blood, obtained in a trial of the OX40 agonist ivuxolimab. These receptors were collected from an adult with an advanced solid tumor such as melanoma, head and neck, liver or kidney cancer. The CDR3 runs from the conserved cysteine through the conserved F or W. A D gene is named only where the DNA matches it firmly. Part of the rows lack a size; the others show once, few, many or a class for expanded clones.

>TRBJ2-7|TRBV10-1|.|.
CASSDSGRTYEQYF
TGCGCCAGCAGTGACTCGGGCAGGACCTACGAGCAGTACTTC
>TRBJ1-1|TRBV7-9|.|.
CASSIVEGGEAFF
TGTGCCAGCAGCATCGTCGAGGGGGGTGAAGCTTTCTTT
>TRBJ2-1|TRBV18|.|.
CASSLLGTFKGGEQFF
TGTGCCAGCTCACTCCTTGGGACTTTCAAAGGGGGTGAGCAGTTCTTC
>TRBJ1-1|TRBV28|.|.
CASSFLRLGKNTEAFF
TGTGCCAGCAGTTTCCTGAGGTTGGGGAAGAACACTGAAGCTTTCTTT
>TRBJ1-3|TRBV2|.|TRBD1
CASSVGQGARGNTIYF
TGTGCCAGCAGTGTAGGTCAGGGGGCGCGAGGAAACACCATATATTTT
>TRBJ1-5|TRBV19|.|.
CASSIGLGGNQPQHF
TGTGCCAGTAGTATAGGGCTCGGGGGCAATCAGCCCCAGCATTTT
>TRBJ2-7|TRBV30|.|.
CAWAQGGSYEQYF
TGTGCCTGGGCACAAGGGGGCTCCTACGAGCAGTACTTC
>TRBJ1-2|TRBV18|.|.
CASSPMGGGVRYDGYTF
TGTGCCAGCTCACCAATGGGGGGCGGCGTAAGGTACGATGGCTACACCTTC
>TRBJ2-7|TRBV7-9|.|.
CASSLSQGSYEQYF
TGTGCCAGCAGCCTCTCACAGGGTTCCTACGAGCAGTACTTC
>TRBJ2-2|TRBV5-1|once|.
CASSLGRQGTITGELFF
TGCGCCAGCAGCTTGGGTCGCCAGGGGACCATCACCGGGGAGCTGTTTTTT
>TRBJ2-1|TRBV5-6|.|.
CASSLVALYNEQFF
TGTGCCAGCAGCTTGGTGGCCCTGTACAATGAGCAGTTCTTC
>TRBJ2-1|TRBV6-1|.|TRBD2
CASSRDGGGSLFF
TGTGCCAGCAGTCGAGACGGCGGGGGGAGTCTGTTCTTC
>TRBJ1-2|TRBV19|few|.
CASTSTVYYGYTF
TGTGCCAGTACTTCGACAGTCTACTATGGCTACACCTTC
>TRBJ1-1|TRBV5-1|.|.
CACRSQEGAMNTEAFF
TGCGCCTGCAGATCACAGGAAGGGGCCATGAACACTGAAGCTTTCTTT
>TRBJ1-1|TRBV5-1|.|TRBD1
CASSLRQGDTEAFF
TGCGCCAGCAGCTTGAGACAGGGTGACACTGAAGCTTTCTTT
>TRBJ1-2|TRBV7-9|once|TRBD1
CASSADRGRYGYTF
TGTGCCAGCAGCGCGGACAGGGGCCGGTATGGCTACACCTTC
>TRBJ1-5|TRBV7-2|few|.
CASSLGQGGFEPQHF
TGTGCCAGCAGCTTAGGCCAGGGCGGATTTGAGCCCCAGCATTTT
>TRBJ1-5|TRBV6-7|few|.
CASSSSTDIGNQPQHF
TGTGCCAGCAGCTCCTCGACAGATATTGGGAATCAGCCCCAGCATTTT
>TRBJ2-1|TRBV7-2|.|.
CASSRQWVNEQFF
TGTGCCAGCAGCCGACAATGGGTAAATGAGCAGTTCTTC
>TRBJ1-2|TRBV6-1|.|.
CASSEAGLLGYTF
TGTGCCAGCAGTGAGGCAGGGCTGTTAGGCTACACCTTC
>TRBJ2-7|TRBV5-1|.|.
CASSLTGGAVEQYF
TGCGCCAGCAGCTTGACAGGGGGGGCGGTTGAGCAGTACTTC
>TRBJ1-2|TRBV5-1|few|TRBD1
CASSPGQGFGYGYTF
TGCGCCAGCAGCCCAGGACAGGGGTTCGGATATGGCTACACCTTC
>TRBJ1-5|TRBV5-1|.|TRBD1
CASSPGQGYNQPQHF
TGCGCCAGCAGTCCGGGACAGGGGTACAATCAGCCCCAGCATTTT
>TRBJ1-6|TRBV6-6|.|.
CASSRDYSNSPLHF
TGTGCCAGCAGTCGGGACTACTCTAATTCACCCCTCCACTTT
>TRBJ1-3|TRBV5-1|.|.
CASSEDGSGNTIYF
TGCGCCAGCAGCGAGGACGGGTCTGGAAACACCATATATTTT
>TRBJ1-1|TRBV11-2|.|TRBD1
CASSPGQGSLGDTEAFF
TGTGCCAGCAGCCCCGGACAGGGGTCTTTAGGAGACACTGAAGCTTTCTTT
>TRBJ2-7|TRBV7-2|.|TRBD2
CASSPWGGSYEQYF
TGTGCCAGCAGCCCCTGGGGGGGGTCCTACGAGCAGTACTTC
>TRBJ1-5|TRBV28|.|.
CATKEGDQPQHF
TGTGCCACTAAGGAGGGGGATCAGCCCCAGCATTTT
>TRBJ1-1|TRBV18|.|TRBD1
CASSPPNRGVGNTEAFF
TGTGCCAGCTCCCCTCCTAACAGGGGAGTAGGGAACACTGAAGCTTTCTTT
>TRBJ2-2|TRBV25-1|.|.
CASKDTNTGELFF
TGTGCCAGCAAAGACACGAACACCGGGGAGCTGTTTTTT
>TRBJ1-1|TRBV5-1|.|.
CASSLGAGNTEAFF
TGCGCCAGCAGCTTGGGTGCGGGGAACACTGAAGCTTTCTTT
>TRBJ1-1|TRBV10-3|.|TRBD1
CAIRNTGGSAEAFF
TGTGCCATCAGAAACACAGGGGGCTCGGCTGAAGCTTTCTTT
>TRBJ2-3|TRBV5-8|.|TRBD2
CASGLAGGGGTDTQYF
TGTGCCAGCGGACTAGCGGGGGGCGGAGGCACAGATACGCAGTATTTT
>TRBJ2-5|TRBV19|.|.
CASSINGGQETQYF
TGTGCCAGTAGTATAAATGGCGGGCAAGAGACCCAGTACTTC
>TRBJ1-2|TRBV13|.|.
CASSLSQGLSFYGYTF
TGTGCCAGCAGCTTATCCCAGGGGCTTAGTTTCTATGGCTACACCTTC
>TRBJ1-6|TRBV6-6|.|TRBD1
CASSYQGASSPLHF
TGTGCCAGCAGTTACCAGGGGGCAAGTTCACCCCTCCACTTT
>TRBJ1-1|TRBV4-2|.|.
CASSRGGTNTEAFF
TGTGCCAGCAGCCGTGGAGGGACGAACACTGAAGCTTTCTTT
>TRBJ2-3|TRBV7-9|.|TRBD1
CASSQNRPGQGKTDTQYF
TGTGCCAGCAGCCAAAACCGACCGGGACAGGGGAAAACAGATACGCAGTATTTT
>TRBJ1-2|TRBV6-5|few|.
CASSYSPTYGYTF
TGTGCCAGCAGTTACTCGCCGACTTATGGCTACACCTTC
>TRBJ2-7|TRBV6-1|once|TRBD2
CASRTGLASGEQYF
TGTGCCAGCAGGACGGGACTAGCCTCTGGGGAGCAGTACTTC
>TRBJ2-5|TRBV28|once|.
CASSALTAGQETQYF
TGTGCCAGCAGCGCCTTGACGGCGGGACAAGAGACCCAGTACTTC
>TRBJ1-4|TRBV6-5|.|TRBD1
CASRGQMATNEKLFF
TGTGCCAGCAGGGGACAGATGGCAACTAATGAAAAACTGTTTTTT
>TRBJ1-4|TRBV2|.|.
CASSEVHGNEKLFF
TGTGCCAGCAGCGAGGTACACGGTAATGAAAAACTGTTTTTT